This T cell receptor beta chain was captured by sequencing in a study of blood T cells in healthy people across ages. Overall study results and limits: Nothing was known about donor CMV status, and this possibly confounded expanded clonotype changes. Diversity estimated from one million T cells was considered an underestimate.

The use of a sample-barcoded 5' primer and a J-beta primer mix characterized a second PCR of about 7 to 12 cycles. One entry per CDR3 protein, called by TCRdb with MiXCR from the 5' RACE reads. Here the sample spans 600,000 to 850,000 distinct CDR3 sequences, approximately 25% being singletons. As to this clonotype: The target antigen is unknown.

Looked up from germline, CDR1 is SGDLS and CDR2 is YYNGEE. CDR3 size: 15 residues. The same sample was also studied in work on T cells of mothers and their children. Per that paper: Sequencing got over 9.5 million TCR beta CDR3 reads from each mother and roughly 2.7 million from each child. The data showed no persistent microchimeric T cell clones.

The V and J genes are TRBV9 and TRBJ2-7; D is ambiguous. The J call is uncertain, as TRBJ2-1 better fits the DNA end. This receptor was identified in a boy aged 10-17 years in good health. The material sequenced was blood. The CDR3 nucleotides read TGTGCCAGCAGCGTAGAAGGTCAGATAAACAATGAGCAGTTCTTC. It specifies CASSVEGQINNEQFF.